In its sample, the clone carrying this T cell receptor (beta chain) was seen once. Its antigen is not identified. Sorting from PBMCs produced CD4+ and CD8+ T cells. These data are taken from a study of CD8+ T cells in alopecia areata. The overall study: Once tofacitinib had been taken for 6 to 18 months, 6 months off drug followed.

Overall study findings and caveats: Scalp samples also yield sequences from resident alphabeta T cells of normal skin. Clonality in lesional scalp, especially alopecia totalis/universalis, exceeded that of normal scalp.

RNA extraction and reverse transcription yielded cDNA as sequencing template. The table came from immunoSEQ multiplex PCR; TCRdb's copy has only in-frame clones and leaves some out. The sample includes 170,000 or so clones, about 60% of them seen just once. V was clipped by 7 bases and J by 2 bases, with 14 bases between them. Germline CDR1 and CDR2: SQVTM and ANQGSEA. This CDR3 contains 13 residues. This rearrangement joins TRBV29-1 to TRBJ1-2; tentative D call: TRBD1 (6 bases). The source was CD4+ T cells sorted from blood, collected at week 0. This clonotype was obtained from a human donor with alopecia areata. The CDR3 DNA is TGCAGCGCCCAGGAGGACAGAAACTATGGCTACACCTTC. Amino acids: CSAQEDRNYGYTF.